The next 14 T cell receptor beta chains were all read from a single sample in a study of cytomegalovirus exposure and HLA in healthy donors. 13 Jbeta primers and 60 Vbeta primers were used for the PCR. Produced via immunoSEQ multiplex PCR; TCRdb's table is partial and in-frame only. The sample shows roughly 66,000 clones, around 61% of them seen only once. Sequenced input: PBMCs. Source of these receptors: a woman aged 45-65 years in good health and CMV-seronegative.

The chain has TRBV7-2 and TRBJ2-7, with 10 bases fitting TRBD1. The CDR3 has 15 residues. V shed 5 bases and J 2 bases; nucleotides not matched to a gene: 6. Germline CDR1 reads SGHTA; CDR2 reads FQGNSA. CDR3: CASSEGGTGAYEQYF. The CDR3 coding sequence is TGTGCCAGCAGCGAGGGGGGGACAGGGGCCTACGAGCAGTACTTC.

The rearrangement joins TRBV7-3 to TRBJ2-1, with a tentative D call TRBD2 (6 bases). Germline CDR1 and CDR2: SGHTA and FQGTGA. The CDR3 contains 16 residues. V was pared by 1 base and J by 0 bases, with 10 bases between. The CDR3 sequence: CASSLSGASSYNEQFF. For the CDR3, the DNA is TGTGCCAGCAGCTTAAGCGGGGCCAGCTCCTACAATGAGCAGTTCTTC.

The gene calls are TRBV4-1 and TRBJ2-7; 14 positions agree with TRBD2. CDR3 length equals 16 residues. V was pared by 4 bases and J by 4 bases, with 6 bases of the junction left unmatched. Germline CDR1 reads MGHRA; CDR2 reads YSYEKL. The CDR3 nucleotides read TGCGCCAGCAGCCGCGGGACTAGCGGGAGTTTGTACGAGCAGTACTTC. It specifies CASSRGTSGSLYEQYF.

J is TRBJ2-1 and V is TRBV2; 8 bases are shared with TRBD2. CDR1 is SNHLY and CDR2 is FYNNEI in the germline V gene. The CDR3 sequence is 18 residues long. Trimming cost V 3 bases and J 6 bases; bases outside gene matches: 16. The CDR3 nucleotides read TGTGCCAGCAGTGACTACCGGGGGGGGGCGGGAGAGCGCAATGAGCAGTTCTTC. This sequence encodes CASSDYRGGAGERNEQFF.

This clone was seen a few times. The chain recombines TRBV7-3 with TRBJ2-2, with 7 bases aligning to TRBD1. Germline CDR1 SGHTA, CDR2 FQGTGA. There are 16 residues in the CDR3. V lost 0 bases to trimming and J lost 4 bases; unmatched junction nucleotides: 5. CDR3 in amino acids: CASSLTVAGGTGELFF. CDR3 DNA sequence: TGTGCCAGCAGCTTAACGGTGGCAGGGGGCACCGGGGAGCTGTTTTTT.

The chain carries TRBV25-1 and TRBJ2-6, with D unclear. Germline CDR1 is MGHDK and CDR2 is SYGVNS. The V end was cut by 5 bases, the J end by 2 bases, with 7 bases between. The CDR3 loop spans 14 amino acids. CDR3 sequence: CASSKRTGANVLTF. CDR3 DNA: TGTGCCAGCAGTAAGAGGACTGGGGCCAACGTCCTGACTTTC.

This clone was seen only a few times. The chain joins TRBV7-9 to TRBJ2-7, with D possibly matching TRBD1 (6 bases). The germline V and J ends were trimmed by 2 bases and 2 bases, with 10 bases remaining between them. Germline values: CDR1 SEHNR, CDR2 FQNEAQ (reference sequence). The CDR3 is 14 amino acids. CDR3 DNA: TGTGCCAGCAGCTTACCCGGACAGACCTACGAGCAGTACTTC. Amino acids: CASSLPGQTYEQYF.

This clone was detected a few times. The rearrangement joins TRBV9 to TRBJ2-3; 9 bases line up with TRBD2. The CDR3 runs to 16 residues. Germline V gene data show CDR1 as SGDLS and CDR2 as YYNGEE. V shed 0 bases and J 4 bases; nucleotides not matched to a gene: 6. CDR3 nucleotides: TGTGCCAGCAGCGTAGATAGTAGCGGGAGTGCAGATACGCAGTATTTT. It translates to CASSVDSSGSADTQYF.

As for this clone: Other nucleotide sequences in the sample specify the same CDR3. The J gene is TRBJ1-5, the V gene TRBV2, with D unresolved. V lost 6 bases, J lost 7 bases, and 13 bases lay in between. Germline assignment: CDR1 SNHLY and CDR2 FYNNEI. The CDR3 is 13 amino acids. This chain's CDR3 is CASRGTVGQPQHF. The CDR3 DNA sequence: TGTGCCAGCAGGGGCACCGTTGGGCAGCCCCAGCATTTT.

Worth noting for this clone: One junction end disagrees with the germline gene, perhaps due to a read error. The same CDR3 is also encoded by other DNA sequences in this sample. V gene TRBV7-7 combines with J gene TRBJ2-5, with TRBD2 identical over 9 bases. From germline, CDR1 is SSHAT and CDR2 FNYEAQ (reference sequence). The CDR3 covers 14 residues. CDR3 nucleotides: TGTGCTAGCAGCCCAGCGGGGGGAGGGGAGACCCAGTACTTC. Amino acids: CASSPAGGGETQYF.

This chain links TRBV4-1 with TRBJ2-7; TRBD1 agrees at 11 bases. J was trimmed by 4 bases and V by 6 bases; bases with no gene match: 5. This CDR3 region has 14 residues. Per germline, CDR1 MGHRA and CDR2 YSYEKL. The CDR3 sequence: CASSRGQGEYEQYF. The CDR3 region has the DNA TGCGCCAGCAGTAGGGGACAGGGGGAATACGAGCAGTACTTC.

The gene calls are TRBV28 and TRBJ1-2; D possibly corresponds to TRBD1 (6 bases). The CDR3 runs to 12 residues. CDR1 and CDR2 from the germline V gene are MDHEN and SYDVKM. V shed 8 bases and J shed 2 bases, with 9 bases lying between them. The CDR3 DNA reads TGTGCCAGCCGTCAGGGGAACTATGGCTACACCTTC. As protein: CASRQGNYGYTF.

The V and J genes are TRBV6-5 and TRBJ1-2; D may be TRBD1 (6 bases). Trimming pared 4 bases from V and 7 bases from J, leaving 22 bases between. Germline V lookup: CDR1 MNHEY, CDR2 SVGAGI. The CDR3 spans 16 residues. The CDR3 DNA is TGTGCCAGCAGTTTAGGAGACAGGTTCGGCCTCGGTGGCTACACCTTC. Its translation: CASSLGDRFGLGGYTF.

This clone has just a few counts. The CDR3 DNA sequence: TGTGCCAGCAGCTTAAGGCTGGGTCCAGGGAGGAACATTCAGTACTTC. Translated: CASSLRLGPGRNIQYF. The chain has TRBV11-2 and TRBJ2-4, with D maybe TRBD2 (6 bases). V lost 2 bases to trimming and J lost 7 bases, with 18 bases between them. This CDR3 region has 16 residues. Germline V gives CDR1 SGHAT, CDR2 FQNNGV.